The entry that follows covers one T cell receptor (beta chain) sequence. The data were obtained in a study of blood T cell repertoires in COVID-19. Study-wide context: The United States, Italy and Spain were the sources of the acute and convalescent COVID-19 samples.

The table came from immunoSEQ multiplex PCR; TCRdb's copy has only in-frame clones and leaves some out. The table lists 400,000 or so clones, over 85% of them singletons. V was pared by 3 bases and J by 1 base, with 19 bases between. Germline lookup yields CDR1 MDHEN and CDR2 SYDVKM. The CDR3 runs to 18 residues. The origin of this receptor is a man aged 18 to 35 with COVID-19, enrolled during active disease. The sequenced sample consisted of peripheral blood. The chain uses TRBV28 and TRBJ1-5; D may be TRBD1 (6 bases). CDR3 in amino acids: CASSLLQGYPGSNQPQHF. CDR3 DNA sequence: TGTGCCAGCAGTTTGCTACAGGGATACCCGGGGAGCAATCAGCCCCAGCATTTT.